A selection of T cell receptor beta chains follows, all from one sample in a study of technical replicates of blood from a handful of donors. Clones were read by immunoSEQ multiplex PCR, and TCRdb kept only the in-frame ones, dropping some. This sample has 75,000 to 95,000 clones; just over 90% occur once, and the top ten carry approximately 0.28%. Specimen: T cells isolated from PBMCs. The receptor source for this set is a human donor in good health. Each CDR3 is given with its conserved first and last residue. D genes are given only for firm matches. Clone size, where shown, is once, few, many, or a class for clones that have expanded.

J gene: TRBJ1-1; clone size: -; V gene: TRBV5-6; D gene: -; CDR3 protein: CASSLLRVEAFF; CDR3 DNA: TGTGCCAGCAGCTTGTTACGGGTCGAAGCTTTCTTT
J gene: TRBJ1-1; clone size: -; V gene: TRBV5-4; D gene: -; CDR3 protein: CASSLTGAGGTEAFF; CDR3 DNA: TGTGCCAGCAGCTTGACCGGCGCAGGCGGGACTGAAGCTTTCTTT
J gene: TRBJ1-1; clone size: -; V gene: TRBV19; D gene: -; CDR3 protein: CASNTGLTEAFF; CDR3 DNA: TGTGCCAGTAATACAGGACTAACTGAAGCTTTCTTT
J gene: TRBJ2-7; clone size: -; V gene: TRBV19; D gene: -; CDR3 protein: CASHYTQGIYEQYF; CDR3 DNA: TGTGCCTCACACTACACGCAGGGGATCTACGAGCAGTACTTC
J gene: TRBJ2-7; clone size: -; V gene: TRBV28; D gene: TRBD2; CDR3 protein: CASRGLAGLLGYEQYF; CDR3 DNA: TGTGCCAGCCGAGGACTAGCGGGGCTGCTGGGTTACGAGCAGTACTTC
J gene: TRBJ2-3; clone size: -; V gene: TRBV7-6; D gene: -; CDR3 protein: CASSVGGGTDTQYF; CDR3 DNA: TGTGCCAGCAGCGTAGGGGGGGGCACAGATACGCAGTATTTT
J gene: TRBJ2-3; clone size: -; V gene: TRBV6-5; D gene: -; CDR3 protein: CASSLLGKFVF; CDR3 DNA: TGTGCCAGCAGTTTATTGGGCAAGTTTGTCTTT
J gene: TRBJ1-6; clone size: -; V gene: TRBV9; D gene: -; CDR3 protein: CASSVGGGPLHF; CDR3 DNA: TGTGCCAGCAGCGTAGGGGGGGGTCCCCTCCACTTT
J gene: TRBJ1-1; clone size: few; V gene: TRBV10-3; D gene: TRBD1; CDR3 protein: CAVTGGSNTEAFF; CDR3 DNA: TGTGCCGTAACAGGGGGATCGAACACTGAAGCTTTCTTT
J gene: TRBJ1-2; clone size: -; V gene: TRBV5-4; D gene: -; CDR3 protein: CASSSVGALNYGYTF; CDR3 DNA: TGTGCCAGCAGCTCGGTGGGAGCGTTGAACTATGGCTACACCTTC
J gene: TRBJ1-5; clone size: -; V gene: TRBV7-2; D gene: -; CDR3 protein: CASSSQGIRSNQPQHF; CDR3 DNA: TGTGCCAGCAGCAGTCAGGGGATTCGGAGCAATCAGCCCCAGCATTTT
J gene: TRBJ2-1; clone size: -; V gene: TRBV15; D gene: -; CDR3 protein: CATSREGTRPNNEQFF; CDR3 DNA: TGTGCCACCAGCAGAGAGGGGACAAGGCCTAACAATGAGCAGTTCTTC
J gene: TRBJ2-3; clone size: -; V gene: TRBV19; D gene: TRBD2; CDR3 protein: CASSPRTSADEQYF; CDR3 DNA: TGTGCCAGTAGTCCACGAACTAGCGCCGACGAGCAGTATTTT
J gene: TRBJ1-4; clone size: -; V gene: TRBV29-1; D gene: TRBD1; CDR3 protein: CSVEDPGTGNEKLFF; CDR3 DNA: TGCAGCGTTGAAGATCCCGGGACAGGGAATGAAAAACTGTTTTTT
J gene: TRBJ1-2; clone size: -; V gene: TRBV28; D gene: -; CDR3 protein: CASRPQGQQGGYTF; CDR3 DNA: TGTGCCAGCAGACCACAGGGTCAGCAGGGTGGCTACACCTTC
J gene: TRBJ1-5; clone size: -; V gene: TRBV4-1; D gene: -; CDR3 protein: CASSPPLGDSQPQHF; CDR3 DNA: TGCGCCAGCAGCCCGCCTTTAGGGGATAGTCAGCCCCAGCATTTT
J gene: TRBJ2-3; clone size: -; V gene: TRBV28; D gene: -; CDR3 protein: CASSFRLSDTQYF; CDR3 DNA: TGTGCCAGCAGTTTTAGACTTTCAGATACGCAGTATTTT
J gene: TRBJ2-3; clone size: -; V gene: TRBV27; D gene: -; CDR3 protein: CASSLQLGLDTQYF; CDR3 DNA: TGTGCCAGCAGTTTACAACTAGGGTTGGATACGCAGTATTTT
J gene: TRBJ2-5; clone size: -; V gene: TRBV19; D gene: -; CDR3 protein: CASSSPGLETQYF; CDR3 DNA: TGTGCCAGTAGTAGTCCAGGGCTAGAGACCCAGTACTTC
J gene: TRBJ2-7; clone size: -; V gene: TRBV5-1; D gene: -; CDR3 protein: CASSLVPVPSSYEQYF; CDR3 DNA: TGCGCCAGCAGCTTGGTACCAGTCCCTAGCTCCTACGAGCAGTACTTC
J gene: TRBJ1-2; clone size: -; V gene: TRBV30; D gene: -; CDR3 protein: CAWRAGGSNYGYTF; CDR3 DNA: TGTGCCTGGAGGGCCGGGGGTTCTAACTATGGCTACACCTTC
J gene: TRBJ2-1; clone size: few; V gene: TRBV10-1; D gene: -; CDR3 protein: CASSEGTSAYNEQFF; CDR3 DNA: TGCGCCAGCAGTGAGGGGACTTCAGCCTACAATGAGCAGTTCTTC
J gene: TRBJ2-1; clone size: -; V gene: TRBV6-5; D gene: -; CDR3 protein: CASSRRSANNEQFF; CDR3 DNA: TGTGCCAGCAGCCGTCGTAGCGCCAACAATGAGCAGTTCTTC
J gene: TRBJ2-1; clone size: -; V gene: TRBV28; D gene: TRBD2; CDR3 protein: CASSPPGLAGYNEQFF; CDR3 DNA: TGTGCCAGCAGTCCCCCGGGACTAGCGGGTTACAATGAGCAGTTCTTC
J gene: TRBJ2-3; clone size: -; V gene: TRBV19; D gene: -; CDR3 protein: CASSRNTDTQYF; CDR3 DNA: TGTGCCAGTAGTCGTAACACAGATACGCAGTATTTT
J gene: TRBJ2-1; clone size: once; V gene: TRBV7-9; D gene: TRBD1; CDR3 protein: CASSWGQSSYNEQFF; CDR3 DNA: TGTGCCAGCAGCTGGGGACAGAGCTCCTACAATGAGCAGTTCTTC
J gene: TRBJ2-3; clone size: -; V gene: TRBV7-8; D gene: -; CDR3 protein: CASSFYRLRLSTDTQYF; CDR3 DNA: TGTGCCAGCAGCTTTTATCGACTCCGCCTCAGCACAGATACGCAGTATTTT
J gene: TRBJ2-3; clone size: -; V gene: TRBV9; D gene: -; CDR3 protein: CASSAGRDSNTDTQYF; CDR3 DNA: TGTGCCAGCAGCGCGGGCCGGGACTCGAACACAGATACGCAGTATTTT
J gene: TRBJ2-7; clone size: -; V gene: TRBV14; D gene: -; CDR3 protein: CASSQERGLPSSYEQYF; CDR3 DNA: TGTGCCAGCAGCCAAGAAAGGGGGTTACCTTCTTCCTACGAGCAGTACTTC
J gene: TRBJ1-1; clone size: -; V gene: TRBV4-1; D gene: TRBD1; CDR3 protein: CASSQDRGAYTEAFF; CDR3 DNA: TGCGCCAGCAGCCAGGACAGGGGAGCTTACACTGAAGCTTTCTTT
J gene: TRBJ1-2; clone size: -; V gene: TRBV5-6; D gene: TRBD1; CDR3 protein: CASSLTGRGDYGYTF; CDR3 DNA: TGTGCCAGCAGTTTGACAGGGAGAGGGGACTATGGCTACACCTTC
J gene: TRBJ2-7; clone size: -; V gene: TRBV19; D gene: TRBD1; CDR3 protein: CASSAGQGMVYEQYF; CDR3 DNA: TGTGCCAGTAGTGCCGGACAGGGGATGGTTTACGAGCAGTACTTC
J gene: TRBJ2-1; clone size: -; V gene: TRBV7-3; D gene: TRBD1; CDR3 protein: CASSRVGQGDEQFF; CDR3 DNA: TGTGCCAGCAGCCGCGTGGGACAGGGGGATGAGCAGTTCTTC
J gene: TRBJ2-3; clone size: once; V gene: TRBV6-5; D gene: -; CDR3 protein: CASSYSRTNTQYF; CDR3 DNA: TGTGCCAGCAGTTACTCGAGAACGAATACGCAGTATTTT
J gene: TRBJ2-6; clone size: once; V gene: TRBV19; D gene: -; CDR3 protein: CASSPPRTAGANVLTF; CDR3 DNA: TGTGCCAGTAGCCCACCTCGGACAGCTGGGGCCAACGTCCTGACTTTC
J gene: TRBJ1-3; clone size: -; V gene: TRBV5-1; D gene: -; CDR3 protein: CASSLESLGVYGNTIYF; CDR3 DNA: TGCGCCAGCAGCTTGGAGTCTCTTGGAGTGTATGGAAACACCATATATTTT
J gene: TRBJ2-7; clone size: once; V gene: TRBV18; D gene: -; CDR3 protein: CASSPDSFYEQYF; CDR3 DNA: TGTGCCAGCTCACCGGACAGCTTCTACGAGCAGTACTTC
J gene: TRBJ2-5; clone size: -; V gene: TRBV5-1; D gene: -; CDR3 protein: CASSFGGQETQYF; CDR3 DNA: TGCGCCAGCAGCTTCGGGGGGCAGGAGACCCAGTACTTC
J gene: TRBJ2-7; clone size: -; V gene: TRBV15; D gene: -; CDR3 protein: CATSRDLNYANEQYF; CDR3 DNA: TGTGCCACCAGCAGAGACCTCAACTATGCAAACGAGCAGTACTTC
J gene: TRBJ1-1; clone size: few; V gene: TRBV2; D gene: -; CDR3 protein: CASSPRGRNTEAFF; CDR3 DNA: TGTGCCAGCAGCCCTAGGGGCAGGAACACTGAAGCTTTCTTT
J gene: TRBJ1-2; clone size: once; V gene: TRBV28; D gene: -; CDR3 protein: CASSFFGVGNYTF; CDR3 DNA: TGTGCCAGCAGTTTTTTCGGGGTTGGAAACTACACCTTC
J gene: TRBJ2-7; clone size: -; V gene: TRBV27; D gene: TRBD1; CDR3 protein: CASSVQGAYFYEQYF; CDR3 DNA: TGTGCCAGCAGTGTACAGGGGGCCTATTTCTACGAGCAGTACTTC
J gene: TRBJ2-5; clone size: -; V gene: TRBV29-1; D gene: TRBD2; CDR3 protein: CSAQGGEETQYF; CDR3 DNA: TGCAGCGCCCAGGGAGGGGAAGAGACCCAGTACTTC
J gene: TRBJ1-1; clone size: -; V gene: TRBV2; D gene: TRBD1; CDR3 protein: CASIRTGTNTEAFF; CDR3 DNA: TGTGCCAGCATTCGGACAGGAACTAACACTGAAGCTTTCTTT
J gene: TRBJ2-3; clone size: -; V gene: TRBV11-2; D gene: -; CDR3 protein: CASSLVGSSDTQYF; CDR3 DNA: TGTGCCAGCAGCTTAGTGGGCAGTTCAGATACGCAGTATTTT
J gene: TRBJ1-5; clone size: -; V gene: TRBV10-2; D gene: -; CDR3 protein: CASSEWRGGNQPQHF; CDR3 DNA: TGCGCCAGCAGTGAGTGGCGGGGTGGCAATCAGCCCCAGCATTTT
J gene: TRBJ1-1; clone size: -; V gene: TRBV7-9; D gene: -; CDR3 protein: CASSSLPGGGGDTEAFF; CDR3 DNA: TGTGCCAGCAGCTCCCTGCCGGGGGGCGGCGGGGACACTGAAGCTTTCTTT
J gene: TRBJ2-7; clone size: -; V gene: TRBV21-1; D gene: -; CDR3 protein: CASSKQRQRAYEQYF; CDR3 DNA: TGTGCCAGCAGCAAACAAAGACAGCGGGCCTACGAGCAGTACTTC
J gene: TRBJ1-1; clone size: -; V gene: TRBV10-3; D gene: -; CDR3 protein: CAITSGRTEAFF; CDR3 DNA: TGTGCCATCACTTCGGGGAGGACTGAAGCTTTCTTT
J gene: TRBJ2-3; clone size: -; V gene: TRBV2; D gene: TRBD2; CDR3 protein: CASSEWGLAVDTQYF; CDR3 DNA: TGTGCCAGCAGTGAATGGGGACTAGCCGTAGATACGCAGTATTTT